This passage covers 17 T cell receptor beta chains from one sample sequenced in a study of blood T cell repertoires in COVID-19. Assay used: immunoSEQ multiplex PCR; TCRdb lists only in-frame clones, some missing. The table includes 250,000 to 300,000 clones, over 70% detected once. Sequencing input: peripheral blood. The receptors shown here come from a woman between 65 and 79 years old with COVID-19, enrolled during active disease.

In this sample, this clone turned up a few times. This rearrangement joins TRBV28 to TRBJ1-5; D gene unclear. The CDR3 contains 13 residues. CDR1 MDHEN and CDR2 SYDVKM come from the germline V gene. Trimming took off 1 base at V and 7 bases at J, with 8 bases between the two ends. The CDR3: CASSLSGLQPQHF. CDR3 DNA: TGTGCCAGCAGTTTATCGGGTTTACAGCCCCAGCATTTT. The full variable domain, its missing parts supplied by reference TRBV28 and TRBJ1-5, is DVKVTQSSRYLVKRTGEKVFLECVQDMDHENMFWYRQDPGLGLRLIYFSYDVKMKEKGDIPEGYSVSREKKERFSLILESASTNQTSMYLCASSLSGLQPQHFGDGTRLSIL.

This clone was picked up a small number of times. The chain uses TRBV9 and TRBJ1-2; D possibly corresponds to TRBD1 (5 bases). Germline loops: CDR1 SGDLS, CDR2 YYNGEE. The CDR3 has 11 residues. V shed 3 bases and J shed 9 bases, with 9 bases lying between them. This CDR3 is CASSARGCYTF. CDR3 DNA sequence: TGTGCCAGCAGCGCAAGGGGTTGCTACACCTTC.

The chain uses TRBV19 and TRBJ2-6; possible D gene TRBD2, 5 bases. Germline CDR1 reads LNHDA; CDR2 reads SQIVND (reference sequence). Trimming shortened V by 1 base and J by 4 bases, and 8 bases separated the two germline ends. This CDR3 has 15 residues. The CDR3 reads CASSIVDLGANVLTF. The DNA of the CDR3 is TGTGCCAGTAGTATAGTGGACTTAGGGGCCAACGTCCTGACTTTC.

The chain uses TRBV30 and TRBJ2-3, with a possible D match to TRBD2 (5 bases). Trimming took off 0 bases at V and 6 bases at J, with 7 bases between the two ends. This CDR3 region has 12 residues. Germline-derived CDR1 and CDR2 are GTSNPN and SVGIG (reference sequence). CDR3 sequence: CAWSVQRDTQYF. In DNA, the CDR3 is TGTGCCTGGAGTGTACAGCGGGATACGCAGTATTTT.

The rearrangement joins TRBV5-1 to TRBJ2-1, with 8 bases matching TRBD2. Germline CDR1 reads SGHRS; CDR2 reads YFSETQ. The CDR3 totals 15 residues. V was clipped by 4 bases and J by 2 bases; unmatched bases: 5. CDR3 nucleotide sequence: TGCGCCAGCAGCACGGGACTAGTCCCCTACAATGAGCAGTTCTTC. Residues: CASSTGLVPYNEQFF.

Comments on this clone: A junction boundary mismatches the germline segment, possibly from a read error. The CDR3, as DNA: TGTGCTAGCAGCTTGGGACAGGAAAGCTCCTACGAGCAGTACTTC. Amino acids: CASSLGQESSYEQYF. The chain links TRBV7-7 to TRBJ2-7; 8 bases agree with TRBD1. The CDR3 contains 15 residues. Germline V gene sequence: CDR1 SSHAT, CDR2 FNYEAQ (reference sequence). The full variable domain, with the rest looked up from reference TRBV7-7 and TRBJ2-7, is GAGVSQSPRYKVTKRGQDVTLRCDPISSHATLYWYQQALGQGPEFLTYFNYEAQPDKSGLPSDRFSAERPEGSISTLTIQRTEQRDSAMYRCASSLGQESSYEQYFGPGTRLTVT.

The V and J genes are TRBV3-1 (or the pseudogene TRBV3-2) and TRBJ2-2; 12 bases align to TRBD2. Germline trimming cut 0 bases from V and 4 bases from J; bases unmatched to any gene: 6. The germline CDR1 and CDR2 sequences are LGHDT and YNNKEL (reference sequence). The CDR3 sequence is 18 residues long. Here the CDR3 DNA reads TGTGCCAGCAGCCAAGAGCTAGCGGGAGGGAGTATCACCGGGGAGCTGTTTTTT. Its protein is CASSQELAGGSITGELFF.

The chain joins TRBV30 to TRBJ1-4; unclear D gene. V shed 3 bases and J shed 4 bases, with 18 bases lying between them. Germline CDR1 is GTSNPN and CDR2 is SVGIG (reference sequence). The CDR3 consists of 16 residues. CDR3 nucleotides: TGTGCCTGGAGCGAGACTCTCACGGCCCTTAATGAAAAACTGTTTTTT. Protein product: CAWSETLTALNEKLFF. The complete variable domain, with remaining parts taken from reference TRBV30 and TRBJ1-4, reads SQTIHQWPATLVQPVGSPLSLECTVEGTSNPNLYWYRQAAGRGLQLLFYSVGIGQISSEVPQNLSASRPQDRQFILSSKKLLLSDSGFYLCAWSETLTALNEKLFFGSGTQLSVL.

The chain employs TRBV6-6 and TRBJ2-4, with 8 bases aligning to TRBD1. This CDR3 comprises 14 residues. The V gene's germline CDR1 is MNHNY and CDR2 SVGAGI (reference sequence). Trimming took 5 bases from V and 7 from J; bases not matched to a gene: 7. The CDR3 protein is CASSTGQALNIQYF. CDR3 bases: TGTGCCAGCAGTACGGGACAGGCTCTGAACATTCAGTACTTC.

The chain has TRBV27 and TRBJ2-7; no firm D call. The V end lost 2 bases, the J end lost 2 bases, and 13 bases lay between the germline ends. The germline gives CDR1 MNHEY, CDR2 SMNVEV (reference sequence). This CDR3 comprises 15 residues. The CDR3 DNA reads TGTGCCAGCAGTTTAGGGCCGCCGGATACCTACGAGCAGTACTTC. Translation gives CASSLGPPDTYEQYF.

The chain couples TRBV4-2 to TRBJ2-7, with 8 bases aligning to TRBD2. V was pared by 1 base and J by 0 bases, with 11 bases of the junction left unmatched. CDR1 is LGHNA and CDR2 is YNFKEQ in the germline V gene. The CDR3 contains 18 residues. CDR3 nucleotides: TGTGCCAGCAGCCAAGTTTCGACGGGAGGGGAATACTCCTACGAGCAGTACTTC. It encodes CASSQVSTGGEYSYEQYF.

The CDR3 coding sequence is TGTGCCTCTTCTCCCGGCCCTAGACGCTATGGCTACACCTTC. Translation gives CASSPGPRRYGYTF. The chain combines TRBV30 with TRBJ1-2; D remains unclear. V lost 7 bases to trimming and J lost 4 bases, with 19 bases between them. This CDR3 has 14 residues. Germline V gives CDR1 GTSNPN, CDR2 SVGIG (reference sequence).

V and J are TRBV28 and TRBJ2-1, with 8 nucleotides matching TRBD1. Germline CDR1 is MDHEN and CDR2 is SYDVKM. CDR3 size: 16 residues. V was clipped by 5 bases and J by 8 bases; unmatched bases: 14. CDR3 sequence (DNA): TGTGCCAGCAGTCCCACCGGGGGACAGGACTTTTATGAGCAGTTCTTC. Protein: CASSPTGGQDFYEQFF.

This chain links TRBV5-4 with TRBJ2-3; possible D gene TRBD2, 6 bases. The CDR3 loop spans 15 amino acids. The germline V gene has CDR1 SGHNT and CDR2 YYREEE (reference sequence). V gave up 2 bases and J gave up 3 bases, with 13 bases separating them. The DNA of the CDR3 is TGTGCCAGCAGCTTAATTGGGACTGTTACAGATACGCAGTATTTT. Its translation is CASSLIGTVTDTQYF.

CDR3 protein: CSVPQPDRARWPQHF. In nucleotides, the CDR3 is TGCAGCGTCCCACAACCAGACAGGGCTCGGTGGCCCCAGCATTTT. The V gene is TRBV29-1, the J gene TRBJ1-5, with 7 bases identical to TRBD1. With 6 bases clipped from V and 9 bases from J, the junction kept 17 bases outside the gene matches. The germline V gene encodes CDR1 SQVTM and CDR2 ANQGSEA. The CDR3 loop spans 15 amino acids.

The CDR3 sequence: CASRGGDWHEQYF. Written as DNA, the CDR3 is TGTGCCAGCCGTGGGGGGGATTGGCACGAGCAGTACTTC. The chain has TRBV6-6 and TRBJ2-7; TRBD2 matches 7 bases. There are 13 residues in the CDR3. J gave up 5 bases and V 8 bases, and 9 bases lay outside the gene matches. Germline loops: CDR1 MNHNY, CDR2 SVGAGI (reference sequence).

The V call is TRBV30, the J call TRBJ1-3; D gene ambiguous. Trimming removed 3 bases from V and 0 bases from J, with 9 bases in between. The germline V gene has CDR1 GTSNPN and CDR2 SVGIG (reference sequence). The CDR3 contains 14 residues. CDR3 protein: CAWRLVSSGNTIYF. CDR3 nucleotide sequence: TGTGCCTGGAGACTTGTGTCCTCTGGAAACACCATATATTTT.